This TCR beta chain was profiled in a study of control samples from healthy donors and cancer patients. Remarks on this clone: At the DNA level, this CDR3 is encoded by other sequences in the same sample as well.

Assay: immunoSEQ multiplex PCR; the TCRdb copy retains only in-frame clones and omits some. The table includes 75,000 to 100,000 clones, 80% to 95% detected once. CDR1 and CDR2 (germline): SGHDN, FVKESK. V was pared by 5 bases and J by 0 bases, with 11 bases between. There are 15 residues in the CDR3. V and J are TRBV14 and TRBJ1-3, with D hard to call. The sample comprised blood. The sequence came from a human donor in good health. The donor label of this sample is uncertain. The CDR3 here is CASSFNSGSGNTIYF. The DNA of the CDR3 is TGTGCCAGCAGCTTCAACAGTGGCTCTGGAAACACCATATATTTT.